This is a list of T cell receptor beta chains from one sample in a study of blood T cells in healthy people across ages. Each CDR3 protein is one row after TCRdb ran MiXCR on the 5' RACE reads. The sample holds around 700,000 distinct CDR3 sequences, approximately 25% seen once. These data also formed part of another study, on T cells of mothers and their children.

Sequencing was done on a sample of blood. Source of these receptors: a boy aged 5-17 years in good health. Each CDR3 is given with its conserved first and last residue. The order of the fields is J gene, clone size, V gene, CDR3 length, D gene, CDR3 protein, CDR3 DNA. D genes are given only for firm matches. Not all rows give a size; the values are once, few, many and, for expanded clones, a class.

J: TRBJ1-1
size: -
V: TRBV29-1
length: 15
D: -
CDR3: CSVVGTQIMNTEAFF
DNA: TGCAGCGTTGTCGGGACACAAATTATGAACACTGAAGCTTTCTTT

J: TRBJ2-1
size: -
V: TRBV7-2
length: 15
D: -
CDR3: CASSLAFEGANEQFF
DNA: TGTGCCAGCAGCTTGGCATTCGAGGGAGCTAATGAGCAGTTCTTC

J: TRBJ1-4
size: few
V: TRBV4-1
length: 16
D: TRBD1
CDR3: CASKPGQGTTNEKLFF
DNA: TGCGCCAGCAAACCGGGACAGGGCACCACTAATGAAAAACTGTTTTTT

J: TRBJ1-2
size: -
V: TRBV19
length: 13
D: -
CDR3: CASSGRRGDGYTF
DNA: TGTGCCAGTAGTGGGCGACGAGGTGATGGCTACACCTTC

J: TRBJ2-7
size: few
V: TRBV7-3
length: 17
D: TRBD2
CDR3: CASSQGTSGRGSHEQYF
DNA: TGTGCCAGCAGCCAAGGGACTAGCGGGAGAGGCTCCCACGAGCAGTACTTC

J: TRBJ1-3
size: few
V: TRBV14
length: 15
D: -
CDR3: CASSARQASGNTIYF
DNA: TGTGCCAGCAGCGCGCGACAAGCCTCTGGAAACACCATATATTTT

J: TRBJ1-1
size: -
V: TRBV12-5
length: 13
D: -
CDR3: CASAPGGRTEAFF
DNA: TGTGCTAGTGCCCCGGGAGGGAGAACTGAAGCTTTCTTT

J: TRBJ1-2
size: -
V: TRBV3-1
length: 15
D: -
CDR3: CASSQDQRGDYGYTF
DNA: TGTGCCAGCAGCCAGGACCAGAGGGGAGATTATGGCTACACCTTC

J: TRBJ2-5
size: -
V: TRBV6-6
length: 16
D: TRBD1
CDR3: CASSLRTGAYQETQYF
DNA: TGTGCCAGCAGTTTAAGGACAGGGGCATATCAAGAGACCCAGTACTTC

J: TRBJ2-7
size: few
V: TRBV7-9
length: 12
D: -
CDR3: CASSLGQDEQYF
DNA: TGTGCCAGCAGCTTAGGTCAGGACGAGCAGTACTTC

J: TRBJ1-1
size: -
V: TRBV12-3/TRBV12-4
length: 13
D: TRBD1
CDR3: CASSAGQGFEAFF
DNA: TGTGCCAGCAGTGCAGGACAGGGGTTTGAAGCTTTCTTT

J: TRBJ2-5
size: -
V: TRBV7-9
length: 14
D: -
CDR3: CASSSAGPQETQYF
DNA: TGTGCCAGCAGTTCGGCCGGTCCCCAAGAGACCCAGTACTTC

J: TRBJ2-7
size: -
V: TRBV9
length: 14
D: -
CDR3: CASSVDAGYNEQYF
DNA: TGTGCCAGCAGCGTAGATGCGGGTTACAATGAGCAGTACTTC

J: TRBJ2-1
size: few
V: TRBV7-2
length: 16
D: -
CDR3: CASSLEAGYSYNEQFF
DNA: TGTGCCAGCAGCTTAGAGGCGGGATACTCCTACAATGAGCAGTTCTTC

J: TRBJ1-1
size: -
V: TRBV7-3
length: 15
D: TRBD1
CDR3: CASSSNRGPGTGAFF
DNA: TGTGCCAGCAGCTCAAACAGGGGTCCTGGGACTGGAGCTTTCTTT

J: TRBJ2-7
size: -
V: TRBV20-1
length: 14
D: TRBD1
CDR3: CSAPTGTGIHEQYF
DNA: TGCAGTGCCCCGACCGGGACAGGGATCCACGAGCAGTACTTC

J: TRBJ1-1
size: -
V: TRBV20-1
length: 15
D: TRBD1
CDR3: CSASPGQTMNTEAFF
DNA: TGCAGTGCGTCCCCGGGACAGACTATGAACACTGAAGCTTTCTTT

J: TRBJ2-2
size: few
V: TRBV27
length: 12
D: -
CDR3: CASSPRGVELFF
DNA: TGTGCCAGCAGTCCTCGGGGAGTAGAGCTGTTTTTT

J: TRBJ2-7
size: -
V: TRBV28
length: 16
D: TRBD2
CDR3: CASRTLLAGGPYEQYF
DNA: TGTGCCAGCAGGACTCTACTAGCGGGGGGGCCCTACGAGCAGTACTTC

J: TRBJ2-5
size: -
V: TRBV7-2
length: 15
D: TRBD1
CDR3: CASRRQGNSQETQYF
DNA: TGTGCCAGCAGGCGACAGGGAAACTCCCAAGAGACCCAGTACTTC

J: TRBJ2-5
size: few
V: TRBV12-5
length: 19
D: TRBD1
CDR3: CASGAYTGTGKIGSETQYF
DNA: TGTGCTAGTGGTGCGTATACCGGGACAGGAAAAATCGGATCAGAGACCCAGTACTTC

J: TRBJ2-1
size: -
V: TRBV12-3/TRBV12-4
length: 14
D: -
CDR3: CASSLLVTLNEQFF
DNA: TGTGCCAGCAGCCTCCTGGTAACCCTCAATGAGCAGTTCTTC

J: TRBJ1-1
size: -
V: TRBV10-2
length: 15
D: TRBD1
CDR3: CASSELRQGWTEAFF
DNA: TGCGCCAGCAGTGAGTTGCGACAGGGGTGGACTGAAGCTTTCTTT

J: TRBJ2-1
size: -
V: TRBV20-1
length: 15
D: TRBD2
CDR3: CSARRTSGAYNEQFF
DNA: TGCAGTGCTCGGCGGACTAGCGGGGCTTACAATGAGCAGTTCTTC

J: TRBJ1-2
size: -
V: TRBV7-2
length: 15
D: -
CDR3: CASSIWMGPNYGYTF
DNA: TGTGCCAGCAGTATATGGATGGGGCCTAACTATGGCTACACCTTC

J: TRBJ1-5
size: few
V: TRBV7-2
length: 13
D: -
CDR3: CASSSGGGQPQHF
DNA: TGTGCCAGCAGCTCCGGGGGGGGTCAGCCCCAGCATTTT

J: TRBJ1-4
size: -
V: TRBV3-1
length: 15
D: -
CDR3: CASSHTREGGEKLFF
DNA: TGTGCCAGCAGCCATACCCGAGAGGGAGGTGAAAAACTGTTTTTT

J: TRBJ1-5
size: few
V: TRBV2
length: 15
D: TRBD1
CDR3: CASRTIGQDNQPQHF
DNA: TGTGCCAGCAGGACTATAGGACAGGACAATCAGCCCCAGCATTTT

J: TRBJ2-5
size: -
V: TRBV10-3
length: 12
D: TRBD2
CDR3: CAIRGGEETQYF
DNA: TGTGCCATCCGCGGGGGGGAGGAGACCCAGTACTTC